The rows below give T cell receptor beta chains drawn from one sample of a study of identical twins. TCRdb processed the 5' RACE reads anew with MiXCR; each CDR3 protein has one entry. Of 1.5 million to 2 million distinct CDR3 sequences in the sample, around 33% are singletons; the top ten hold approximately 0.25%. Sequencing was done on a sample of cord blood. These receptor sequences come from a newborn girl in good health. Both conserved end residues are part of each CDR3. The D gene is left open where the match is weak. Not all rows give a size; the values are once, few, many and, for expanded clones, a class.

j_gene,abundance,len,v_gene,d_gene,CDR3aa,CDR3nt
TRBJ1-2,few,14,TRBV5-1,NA,CASSLGRTDYGYTF,TGCGCCAGCAGCTTGGGAAGAACGGACTATGGCTACACCTTC
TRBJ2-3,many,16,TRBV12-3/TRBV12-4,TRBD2,CASSPRLAGGPDTQYF,TGTGCCAGCAGCCCCCGACTAGCGGGAGGGCCAGATACGCAGTATTTT
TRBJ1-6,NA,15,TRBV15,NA,CATSRPPDLNSPLHF,TGTGCCACCAGCAGGCCCCCGGATCTTAATTCACCCCTCCACTTT
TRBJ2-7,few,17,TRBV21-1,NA,CASSLPYGQGVSYEQYF,TGTGCCAGCAGCCTTCCTTACGGACAGGGGGTATCCTACGAGCAGTACTTC
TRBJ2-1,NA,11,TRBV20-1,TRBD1,CSARGPDEQFF,TGCAGTGCCAGGGGGCCCGATGAGCAGTTCTTC
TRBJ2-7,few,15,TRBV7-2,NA,CASSFASDGTYEQYF,TGTGCCAGCAGCTTCGCGTCCGACGGTACCTACGAGCAGTACTTC
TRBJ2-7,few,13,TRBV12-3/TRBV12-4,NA,CASLSNSHYEQYF,TGTGCCAGCCTTTCGAACAGCCACTACGAGCAGTACTTC
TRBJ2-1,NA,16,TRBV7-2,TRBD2,CASRPTSGKTYNEQFF,TGTGCCAGCAGACCGACTAGCGGGAAAACCTACAATGAGCAGTTCTTC
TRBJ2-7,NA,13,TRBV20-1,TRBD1,CSAAGQGVYEQYF,TGCAGTGCCGCGGGACAGGGTGTCTACGAGCAGTACTTC
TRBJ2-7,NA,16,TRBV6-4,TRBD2,CASSWHTGLVHNEQYF,TGTGCCAGCAGTTGGCATACGGGACTAGTACACAATGAGCAGTACTTC
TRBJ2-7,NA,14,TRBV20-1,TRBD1,CSARKGRGLNEQYF,TGCAGTGCTAGAAAGGGAAGGGGGCTCAACGAGCAGTACTTC
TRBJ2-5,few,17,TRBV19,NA,CASSMGRTAIIQETQYF,TGTGCCAGTAGTATGGGACGGACAGCGATCATCCAAGAGACCCAGTACTTC
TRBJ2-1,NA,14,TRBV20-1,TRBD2,CSGDSGRALNEQFF,TGCAGTGGGGATAGCGGGAGGGCCCTCAATGAGCAGTTCTTC
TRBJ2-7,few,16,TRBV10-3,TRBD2,CAISAASGRVGYEQYF,TGTGCCATCAGTGCGGCTAGCGGGAGGGTAGGCTACGAGCAGTACTTC
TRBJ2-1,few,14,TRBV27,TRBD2,CASSTSLAGGRQFF,TGTGCCAGCAGTACCTCACTAGCGGGAGGGCGGCAGTTCTTC
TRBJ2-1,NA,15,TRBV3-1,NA,CASSQGPPRGNEQFF,TGTGCCAGCAGCCAAGGCCCCCCGAGGGGCAATGAGCAGTTCTTC
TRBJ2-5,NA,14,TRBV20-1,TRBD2,CSAGTSGRPETQYF,TGCAGTGCTGGGACTAGCGGGAGGCCAGAGACCCAGTACTTC
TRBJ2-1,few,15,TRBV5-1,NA,CASSPRDMVGNEQFF,TGCGCCAGCAGCCCCCGGGACATGGTAGGCAATGAGCAGTTCTTC
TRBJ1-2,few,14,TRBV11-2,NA,CASSPVGINYGYTF,TGTGCCAGCAGCCCAGTGGGCATAAACTATGGCTACACCTTC
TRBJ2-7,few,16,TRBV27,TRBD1,CASSPLPGQLPYEQYF,TGTGCCAGCAGTCCCTTACCGGGACAGTTACCCTACGAGCAGTACTTC
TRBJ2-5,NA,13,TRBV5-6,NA,CASSLWRAETQYF,TGTGCCAGCAGCTTGTGGAGAGCAGAGACCCAGTACTTC
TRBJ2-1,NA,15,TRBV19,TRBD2,CASRLAGLPYNEQFF,TGTGCCAGCAGACTAGCGGGCCTACCCTACAATGAGCAGTTCTTC
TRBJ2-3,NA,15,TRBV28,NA,CASSRVPGYTDTQYF,TGTGCCAGCAGTCGGGTCCCGGGGTACACAGATACGCAGTATTTT
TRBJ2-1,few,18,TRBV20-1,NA,CSARDRRGGRRLNNEQFF,TGCAGTGCTAGAGATCGTCGGGGAGGCCGGCGATTGAACAATGAGCAGTTCTTC
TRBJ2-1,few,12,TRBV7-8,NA,CASSLATGRQFF,TGTGCCAGCAGCTTAGCAACGGGGAGGCAGTTCTTC
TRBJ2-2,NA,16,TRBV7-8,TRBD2,CASSLRRLAGTGELFF,TGTGCCAGCAGCCTACGTCGGCTAGCGGGGACCGGGGAGCTGTTTTTT
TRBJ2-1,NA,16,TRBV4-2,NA,CASSQVSRGSYNEQFF,TGTGCCAGCAGCCAAGTAAGCCGCGGCTCCTACAATGAGCAGTTCTTC
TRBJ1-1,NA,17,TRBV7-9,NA,CASSLQQYRQRNTEAFF,TGTGCCAGCAGCTTACAGCAGTATCGACAGAGGAACACTGAAGCTTTCTTT
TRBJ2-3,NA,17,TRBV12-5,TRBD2,CASGLVLSGGAPDTQYF,TGTGCTAGTGGTTTGGTACTGAGCGGGGGGGCCCCAGATACGCAGTATTTT
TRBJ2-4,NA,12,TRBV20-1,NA,CSGIAQGNIQYF,TGCAGTGGGATCGCTCAGGGAAACATTCAGTACTTC
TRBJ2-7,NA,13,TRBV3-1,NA,CASSQIETAEQYF,TGTGCCAGCAGTCAAATAGAGACCGCCGAGCAGTACTTC
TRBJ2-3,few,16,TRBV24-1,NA,CATSDSPLRSTDTQYF,TGTGCCACCAGTGATTCCCCGCTTCGTAGCACAGATACGCAGTATTTT
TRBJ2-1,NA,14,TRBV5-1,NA,CASSLGPGNYEQFF,TGCGCCAGCAGCTTGGGGCCGGGAAACTACGAGCAGTTCTTC
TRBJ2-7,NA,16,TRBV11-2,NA,CASSSRPKLRSYEQYF,TGTGCCAGCAGCTCCCGCCCTAAACTGAGATCCTACGAGCAGTACTTC
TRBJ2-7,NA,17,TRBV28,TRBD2,CASSLWGLAGGPNEQYF,TGTGCCAGCAGTTTATGGGGGCTAGCGGGAGGGCCCAACGAGCAGTACTTC
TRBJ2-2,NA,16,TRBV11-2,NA,CASSLGSGWATGELFF,TGTGCCAGCAGCTTAGGGTCCGGCTGGGCCACCGGGGAGCTGTTTTTT
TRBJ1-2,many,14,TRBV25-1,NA,CASSGLRGIDGYTF,TGTGCCAGCAGTGGGCTCAGAGGGATAGATGGCTACACCTTC
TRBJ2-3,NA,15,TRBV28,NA,CASSLIKGHTDTQYF,TGTGCCAGCAGTTTGATAAAGGGGCACACAGATACGCAGTATTTT
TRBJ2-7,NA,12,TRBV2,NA,CARRSLAREQYF,TGTGCTCGTAGGTCCCTAGCTCGCGAGCAGTACTTC
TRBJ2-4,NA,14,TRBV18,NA,CASSPVVGKNIQYF,TGTGCCAGCTCACCAGTGGTAGGAAAAAACATTCAGTACTTC
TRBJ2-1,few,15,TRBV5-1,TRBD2,CASSIIAGSNNEQFF,TGCGCCAGCAGCATTATAGCGGGGAGTAACAATGAGCAGTTCTTC
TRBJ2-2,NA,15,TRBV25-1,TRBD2,CASSPTSGGTGELFF,TGTGCCAGCAGTCCGACTAGCGGGGGTACCGGGGAGCTGTTTTTT
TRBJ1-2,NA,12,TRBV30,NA,CAWSSQGYGYTF,TGTGCCTGGAGTAGTCAGGGTTATGGCTACACCTTC
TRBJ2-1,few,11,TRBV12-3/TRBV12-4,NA,CASSPLVRQFF,TGTGCCAGCAGCCCTCTCGTAAGGCAGTTCTTC
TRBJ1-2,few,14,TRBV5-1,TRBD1,CASSSLTGGDGYTF,TGCGCCAGCAGCTCATTAACAGGGGGCGATGGCTACACCTTC
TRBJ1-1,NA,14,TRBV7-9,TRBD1,CASSLEQGRAEAFF,TGTGCCAGCAGCTTAGAACAGGGGAGGGCTGAAGCTTTCTTT